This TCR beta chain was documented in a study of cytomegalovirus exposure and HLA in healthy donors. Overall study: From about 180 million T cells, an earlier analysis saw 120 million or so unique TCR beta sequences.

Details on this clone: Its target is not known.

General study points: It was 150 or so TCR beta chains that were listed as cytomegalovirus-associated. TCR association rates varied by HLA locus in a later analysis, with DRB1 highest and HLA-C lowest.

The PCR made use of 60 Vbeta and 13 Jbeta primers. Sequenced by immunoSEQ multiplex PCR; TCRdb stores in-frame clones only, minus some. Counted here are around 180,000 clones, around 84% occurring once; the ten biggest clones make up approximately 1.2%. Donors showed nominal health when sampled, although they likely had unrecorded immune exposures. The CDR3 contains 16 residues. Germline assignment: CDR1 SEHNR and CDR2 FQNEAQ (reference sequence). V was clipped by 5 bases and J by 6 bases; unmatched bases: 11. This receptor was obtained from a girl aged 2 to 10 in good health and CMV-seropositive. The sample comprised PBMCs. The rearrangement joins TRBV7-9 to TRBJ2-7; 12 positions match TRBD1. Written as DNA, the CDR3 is TGTGCCAGCAGCCCCAGTGGTGGGACAGGGGGCGCCGAGCAGTACTTC. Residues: CASSPSGGTGGAEQYF.